Listed below are T cell receptor beta chains from one sample, sequenced in a study of shared clonotypes between healthy human individuals. TCRdb keeps only in-frame clones here, not all; method: immunoSEQ multiplex PCR. The sample contains about 2 million clones, around 96% of which appear only once. The sample taken for sequencing was naive CD8+ T cells sorted from blood. These receptors originate from a man younger than 35 in good health. CDR3s include the opening cysteine and the closing phenylalanine or tryptophan. D genes are given only for firm matches. A row's size may be missing; if present it is once, few, many or a size class.

TRBJ2-5 | NA | TRBV5-4 | NA | TGTGCCAGCAGCTTGGAATACGGGGGAGAGACCCAGTACTTC | CASSLEYGGETQYF
TRBJ2-7 | NA | TRBV10-2 | NA | TGCGCCAGCATCGACGATGGGGGCTACGAGCAGTACTTC | CASIDDGGYEQYF
TRBJ1-4 | NA | TRBV7-6 | NA | TGTGCCAGCAGCTTAGAAGGGGTACCGGAAAAACTGTTTTTT | CASSLEGVPEKLFF
TRBJ1-1 | NA | TRBV11-2 | NA | TGTGCCAGCAGCTTCTTCTTGAACACTGAAGCTTTCTTT | CASSFFLNTEAFF
TRBJ1-2 | NA | TRBV13 | NA | TGTGCCAGCAGCTTCGCAGGGAATGGCTACACCTTC | CASSFAGNGYTF
TRBJ1-1 | NA | TRBV27 | NA | TGTGCCAGCAGTGCAGGGGCGGGCACTGAAGCTTTCTTT | CASSAGAGTEAFF
TRBJ2-5 | NA | TRBV9 | once | TGTGCCAGCAGCGTAGCGGGGGGCTGGGAGACCCAGTACTTC | CASSVAGGWETQYF
TRBJ2-7 | NA | TRBV11-2 | NA | TGTGCCAGCAGCTCCCCGGAGGGTACGGGCTACGAGCAGTACTTC | CASSSPEGTGYEQYF
TRBJ2-2 | NA | TRBV6-5 | NA | TGTGCCAGCAGTTACTCGATTGCGGGGGCGACCGGGGAGCTGTTTTTT | CASSYSIAGATGELFF
TRBJ1-1 | TRBD1 | TRBV6-5 | NA | TGTGCCAGCAGTTGGGACAGGGCCCGGGGAAACACTGAAGCTTTCTTT | CASSWDRARGNTEAFF
TRBJ2-2 | TRBD2 | TRBV7-9 | NA | TGTGCCCAGGGAGGGCAGTTGACCGGGGAGCTGTTTTTT | CAQGGQLTGELFF
TRBJ2-3 | NA | TRBV15 | NA | TGTGCCACCAGCGGAGATAGTATCGTAACAGAGGGAGATACGCAGTATTTT | CATSGDSIVTEGDTQYF
TRBJ2-2 | NA | TRBV5-1 | NA | TGCGCCAGCAGCTTGGGGACAAACACCGGGGAGCTGTTTTTT | CASSLGTNTGELFF
TRBJ2-7 | TRBD2 | TRBV7-8 | NA | TGTGCCAGCAGCCCACCCGCTAGCGGTGCCAGGAGCTCCTACGAGCAGTACTTC | CASSPPASGARSSYEQYF
TRBJ2-7 | NA | TRBV27 | NA | TGTGCCAGCAGTTCCGACGCTCTCTACGAGCAGTACTTC | CASSSDALYEQYF
TRBJ2-1 | TRBD2 | TRBV5-6 | NA | TGTGCCAGCAGCCCACTAGCGTCCTCCTACAATGAGCAGTTCTTC | CASSPLASSYNEQFF
TRBJ2-7 | NA | TRBV6-5 | NA | TGTGCCAGCAGTTACTCGCTCGGGGACGAGCAGTACTTC | CASSYSLGDEQYF
TRBJ2-5 | NA | TRBV5-1 | NA | TGCGCCAGCAGCCCCAGTGGGCAGCAAGAGACCCAGTACTTC | CASSPSGQQETQYF
TRBJ2-7 | NA | TRBV5-1 | NA | TGCGCCAGCAGCTTGGTTAGCAAAGCCACTTTCTACGAGCAGTACTTC | CASSLVSKATFYEQYF
TRBJ1-1 | NA | TRBV7-9 | few | TGTGCCACAGGCGGACAGAACACTGAAGCTTTCTTT | CATGGQNTEAFF
TRBJ1-5 | NA | TRBV19 | NA | TGTGCCAGTAGTATCTTGGGGTACAATCAGCCCCAGCATTTT | CASSILGYNQPQHF
TRBJ2-7 | NA | TRBV5-1 | NA | TGCGCCAGCAGTGGCGAGGGAGTCTACGAGCAGTACTTC | CASSGEGVYEQYF
TRBJ1-2 | NA | TRBV11-2 | NA | TGTGCCAGCAGCTTAGAGGCCAGTCCCGTCTATGGCTACACCTTC | CASSLEASPVYGYTF